This TCR beta chain was obtained from a study of response to subunit inactivated influenza vaccine. Regarding the study as a whole: A suggestion made by the authors is that each seasonal influenza vaccination recruits few new T cells.

TCRdb re-called the RT-PCR reads through MiXCR, storing one row per CDR3 protein. The sample shows some 800,000 distinct CDR3 sequences, less than 25% of them seen only once. The V gene lost 0 bases and the J gene lost 2 bases, with 11 bases spanning the gap. Germline V gene sequence: CDR1 LNHNV, CDR2 YYDKDF (reference sequence). The CDR3 is 16 amino acids. This clonotype has more than one count but fewer than ten. Its antigen is undetermined. Sample: PBMCs from blood, taken roughly 5 days after vaccination. This rearrangement joins TRBV15 to TRBJ1-5, with D uncertain. The origin of this receptor is a man aged 50-60 years who received an inactivated influenza vaccine. CDR3 bases: TGTGCCACCAGCAGAGAAGCCCGAGGTGGCAATCAGCCCCAGCATTTT. Its translation: CATSREARGGNQPQHF.